A few counts support the clone carrying this T cell receptor beta chain. No antigen is known for it. This entry comes from a study of T cell responses to AZD1222 COVID-19 vaccine. Study outcomes and limitations: Spike as a whole was targeted by vaccine-associated CD4 TCRs, dominant at 160-218 and 743-854. Donors were chiefly white British, with a greater number of females, and clonal diversity was perhaps underestimated. Repertoire samples came only from after the peak T cell response.

The germline CDR1 and CDR2 sequences are SQVTM and ANQGSEA. V was shortened by 6 bases and J by 2 bases, with 12 bases between the two germline ends. This CDR3 is built from 13 residues. Pooling of second doses given at about 4 or about 12 weeks was done. Libraries were prepared by immunoSEQ multiplex PCR; TCRdb keeps only in-frame clonotypes and omits some of them. Among around 99,000 clones listed, nearly 90% were seen once. The chain is built from TRBV29-1 and TRBJ2-3, with a possible D match to TRBD1 (5 bases). This clonotype originated in an adult who received the AZD1222 COVID-19 vaccine. This specimen was peripheral blood, taken 28 days after the second AZD1222 dose. The CDR3 sequence: CSVGAVLTDTQYF. The DNA for the CDR3 is TGCAGCGTAGGGGCAGTACTCACAGATACGCAGTATTTT.